Sequencing of this T cell receptor (beta chain) was carried out in a study of T-cell memory formation after mild COVID-19. About the study: TCR clusters mostly belonged to single donors. The study's findings and limits: Contracting clones localized mainly to CM and EM when CD4+ and mainly to EMRA when CD8+.

TCRdb ran MiXCR on the 5' RACE reads and lists one entry per CDR3 protein. Seen here are 6,000 or so distinct CDR3 sequences, around a fifth observed once, and the top ten hold roughly three fifths. Comment on this clonotype: Antigen: not known.

The source is an adult woman who had mild COVID-19 (a few samples of this study predate the infection). Cell type and time point are not known. Specimen: PBMCs or a T cell subset sorted from them (not recorded which).

This CDR3 is CASSRQYNEQFF. In DNA form, the CDR3 reads TGTGCCAGCAGCCGACAGTACAATGAGCAGTTCTTC. The J gene is TRBJ2-1, the V gene TRBV12-3 or TRBV12-4, with D maybe TRBD1 (5 bases). The CDR3 is 12 amino acids. The ends were cut back, 6 bases at V and 4 bases at J, with 7 bases in the middle.